The rows below give T cell receptor beta chains drawn from one sample of a study of post-analysis software for immune sequencing data. TCRdb re-called the PCR reads through MiXCR, storing one row per CDR3 protein. The sample includes approximately 690,000 distinct CDR3 sequences, 55% to 60% seen only once; the top ten take about 11%. Sequencing was performed on blood. Source of these receptors: a girl aged 2-10 years with multiple sclerosis. Each CDR3 is given with its conserved first and last residue. Fields, in order: clone size, V gene, D gene, J gene, CDR3 length, CDR3 protein, CDR3 DNA. A D gene is named only where the DNA matches it firmly. A clone size is listed for some rows: how often the clone was seen (once, few, many), or a class if it is expanded.

size: -; V: TRBV7-2; D: -; J: TRBJ2-1; length: 15; CDR3: CASSPRSSSYNEQFF; DNA: TGTGCCAGCAGCCCCCGATCTAGCTCCTACAATGAGCAGTTCTTC
size: -; V: TRBV27; D: TRBD2; J: TRBJ2-3; length: 16; CDR3: CASSPRLAGGSDTQYF; DNA: TGTGCCAGCAGTCCCCGACTAGCGGGAGGATCAGATACGCAGTATTTT
size: -; V: TRBV5-1; D: -; J: TRBJ2-5; length: 13; CDR3: CASSLGDRKTQYF; DNA: TGCGCCAGCAGCCTGGGAGATCGTAAGACCCAGTACTTC
size: -; V: TRBV29-1; D: -; J: TRBJ1-4; length: 14; CDR3: CSVESGFRGEKLFF; DNA: TGCAGCGTTGAATCGGGTTTCAGAGGAGAAAAACTGTTTTTT
size: -; V: TRBV7-2; D: -; J: TRBJ2-5; length: 18; CDR3: CASSLDPGGRLSERTQYF; DNA: TGTGCCAGCAGCTTAGATCCGGGGGGCCGCTTAAGTGAGCGGACCCAGTACTTC
size: -; V: TRBV6-6; D: -; J: TRBJ2-5; length: 14; CDR3: CASSYSGNQETQYF; DNA: TGTGCCAGCAGTTACTCGGGGAACCAAGAGACCCAGTACTTC
size: -; V: TRBV4-3; D: -; J: TRBJ2-7; length: 15; CDR3: CASGRQFLLVDEQYF; DNA: TGCGCCAGCGGTCGACAGTTCCTCCTTGTGGACGAGCAGTACTTC
size: -; V: TRBV7-2; D: TRBD2; J: TRBJ2-3; length: 17; CDR3: CASSLASGRGGADTQYF; DNA: TGTGCCAGCAGCTTAGCGTCCGGTCGGGGGGGCGCTGATACGCAGTATTTT
size: -; V: TRBV7-9; D: TRBD2; J: TRBJ2-5; length: 17; CDR3: CASSLQLAGEYQETQYF; DNA: TGTGCCAGCAGCTTACAACTAGCGGGAGAGTACCAAGAGACCCAGTACTTC
size: -; V: TRBV6-5; D: -; J: TRBJ2-1; length: 13; CDR3: CASSYSRDGVQFF; DNA: TGTGCCAGCAGTTACTCGAGGGACGGTGTGCAGTTCTTC
size: -; V: TRBV6-1; D: -; J: TRBJ2-5; length: 13; CDR3: CASIPGAAGEQYF; DNA: TGTGCCAGCATTCCCGGGGCAGCCGGTGAGCAGTACTTC
size: -; V: TRBV20-1; D: TRBD1; J: TRBJ2-5; length: 13; CDR3: CSATGQAEETQYF; DNA: TGCAGTGCTACGGGACAGGCCGAAGAGACCCAGTACTTC
size: few; V: TRBV15; D: -; J: TRBJ2-1; length: 15; CDR3: CATSRDRAGGGKQFF; DNA: TGTGCCACCAGCAGAGATCGGGCAGGGGGAGGCAAGCAGTTCTTC
size: -; V: TRBV20-1; D: -; J: TRBJ2-1; length: 16; CDR3: CSAKGGLAVYNNEQFF; DNA: TGCAGTGCTAAAGGGGGACTCGCGGTCTATAACAATGAGCAGTTCTTC
size: -; V: TRBV11-2; D: TRBD2; J: TRBJ2-5; length: 14; CDR3: CASSPLGGVWTQYF; DNA: TGTGCCAGCAGCCCCCTCGGGGGGGTATGGACCCAGTACTTC
size: -; V: TRBV29-1; D: -; J: TRBJ2-7; length: 13; CDR3: CSVVERSSYEQDF; DNA: TGCAGCGTTGTGGAGCGGAGTAGCTACGAGCAGGACTTC
size: -; V: TRBV12-3/TRBV12-4; D: -; J: TRBJ2-1; length: 13; CDR3: CASTVIGVNEQFF; DNA: TGTGCCAGCACCGTAATAGGGGTAAATGAGCAGTTCTTC
size: few; V: TRBV13; D: -; J: TRBJ2-7; length: 15; CDR3: CASSLRGDSSYEQYF; DNA: TGTGCCAGCAGCTTGCGCGGGGATAGCTCCTACGAGCAGTACTTC
size: once; V: TRBV7-3; D: TRBD2; J: TRBJ2-1; length: 15; CDR3: CASSLTSGSLDEQFF; DNA: TGTGCCAGCAGCTTAACTAGCGGGAGTCTGGATGAGCAGTTCTTC
size: -; V: TRBV9; D: -; J: TRBJ1-1; length: 14; CDR3: CASSVEGVRAEAFF; DNA: TGTGCCAGCAGCGTAGAAGGGGTGAGGGCTGAAGCTTTCTTT
size: -; V: TRBV6-2/TRBV6-3; D: -; J: TRBJ1-2; length: 15; CDR3: CASSYSGGEREGYTF; DNA: TGTGCCAGCAGTTACTCCGGCGGGGAACGAGAAGGCTACACCTTC